The rows below give T cell receptor beta chains drawn from one sample of a study of cytomegalovirus exposure and HLA in healthy donors. The data were produced by immunoSEQ multiplex PCR, yet TCRdb's version contains in-frame clones alone and is incomplete. The top ten hold 11% to 15% of the sample, which has some 100,000 clones, approximately 72% seen once. Sequenced: PBMCs. The source is a male donor in good health and CMV-seropositive. The CDR3 runs from the conserved cysteine through the conserved F or W. A D gene is named only where the DNA matches it firmly. Some rows have no size entry. The others give once, few or many, or a class for an expanded clone.

cdr3_nt cdr3_aa d_call v_call clone_size j_call cdr3_length
TGTGCCAGCAGTGAAGCCGGGACAGGGGGCTACGAGCAGTACTTC CASSEAGTGGYEQYF TRBD1 TRBV6-1 few TRBJ2-7 15
TGTGCCAGCAGCGTAGAGGGGGGGAATCGGGCTTTCTTT CASSVEGGNRAFF NA TRBV9 NA TRBJ1-1 13
TGTGCCAGCAGCTTTGGTATTGAGCCGTCTTCTTATCAGCCCCAGCATTTT CASSFGIEPSSYQPQHF NA TRBV5-8 NA TRBJ1-5 17
TGCGCCAGCAGCCAAGATGCCGGGAACGCAGGAAACACCATATATTTT CASSQDAGNAGNTIYF NA TRBV4-1 NA TRBJ1-3 16
TGCGCCAGCAGCTTGGACCCCCGGGACAGGGGGGTTAGGAACACTGAAGCTTTCTTT CASSLDPRDRGVRNTEAFF TRBD1 TRBV5-1 few TRBJ1-1 19
TGCGCCAGCAGCCCTAACGCAGGGGACGGTGAGACCCAGTACTTC CASSPNAGDGETQYF NA TRBV4-3 NA TRBJ2-5 15
TGTGCCAGCAGCGTTCTAGCGGATGGCACAGATACGCAGTATTTT CASSVLADGTDTQYF TRBD2 TRBV9 NA TRBJ2-3 15
TGTGCCAGCAGCTTCGGGGGAAGTGAGCAGTTCTTC CASSFGGSEQFF NA TRBV5-4 NA TRBJ2-1 12
TGCAGCGTCACCCGGGGTGGTGAAAAACTGTTTTTT CSVTRGGEKLFF NA TRBV29-1 few TRBJ1-4 12
TGTGCCAGCAGCTTGACGGGCACAGGGCGGCAAGAGACCCAGTACTTC CASSLTGTGRQETQYF NA TRBV11-1 few TRBJ2-5 16
TGTGCCAGCAGCTTAGGCAGGGGACTAGGAAACACCATATATTTT CASSLGRGLGNTIYF NA TRBV7-8 NA TRBJ1-3 15
TGTGCCAGCAGCCACTTCCAGGGGGGGAACACCGGGGAGCTGTTTTTT CASSHFQGGNTGELFF NA TRBV28 NA TRBJ2-2 16
TGCGCCAGCAGCCAAGATCTCCAGGGATATAGGGAGCTGTTTTTT CASSQDLQGYRELFF NA TRBV4-3 many TRBJ2-2 15
TGTGCCAGCAGCCTATTTACCGATAATGAAAAACTGTTTTTT CASSLFTDNEKLFF NA TRBV11-2 NA TRBJ1-4 14
TGCGCCAGCAGCCAAGATCAAGGAGGGCATCAGCCCCAGCATTTT CASSQDQGGHQPQHF NA TRBV4-1 NA TRBJ1-5 15
TGTGCCAGCTCACCCGTGACGGGTAATGCCTACGAGCAGTACTTC CASSPVTGNAYEQYF NA TRBV18 NA TRBJ2-7 15
TGCAGCGTTGACACAGGGGTTCAAGTCTTCTCCAACTATGGCTACACCTTC CSVDTGVQVFSNYGYTF TRBD1 TRBV29-1 NA TRBJ1-2 17
TGTGCCAGCAGCTCCAGTACAGGGGGCTCTGGAAACACCATATATTTT CASSSSTGGSGNTIYF TRBD1 TRBV7-9 medium-sized TRBJ1-3 16
TGTGCCAGCAGCGTAGACGTGTATGAGGATGGCTACACCTTC CASSVDVYEDGYTF NA TRBV9 NA TRBJ1-2 14
TGTGCCAGCAGCGTGCTAGCGGGGGGGGTCACAGATACGCAGTATTTT CASSVLAGGVTDTQYF TRBD2 TRBV5-4 NA TRBJ2-3 16
TGCGCCAGCAGCTTGGGTAGCAGCCAAGAGACCCAGTACTTC CASSLGSSQETQYF NA TRBV5-1 NA TRBJ2-5 14
TGTGCCAGTGTCCCGGGACAGGGACCAGATACGCAGTATTTT CASVPGQGPDTQYF TRBD1 TRBV10-3 NA TRBJ2-3 14
TGTGCCAGCAGCTCGACAGGGTTTAATGGCTACACCTTC CASSSTGFNGYTF TRBD1 TRBV7-9 NA TRBJ1-2 13
TGTGCCAGCAGCTTAGTCAGGGGGTACCAAGAGACCCAGTACTTC CASSLVRGYQETQYF TRBD1 TRBV7-2 NA TRBJ2-5 15
TGTGCCAGCAGCTTGGGGCTAGTTACCACAGATACGCAGTATTTT CASSLGLVTTDTQYF NA TRBV5-6 NA TRBJ2-3 15
TGTGCCATCACCGGGGACACAGATACGCAGTATTTT CAITGDTDTQYF NA TRBV10-3 NA TRBJ2-3 12
TGTGCCTGGTCAAGCGCCTACGAGCAGTACTTC CAWSSAYEQYF NA TRBV30 NA TRBJ2-7 11
TGTGCCAGCAGCCCCCGCGGGACAGAAAACTATGGCTACACCTTC CASSPRGTENYGYTF TRBD1 TRBV9 NA TRBJ1-2 15
TGTGCCAGCAGCCAATCCCGGCGGAGCACAGATACGCAGTATTTT CASSQSRRSTDTQYF NA TRBV4-2 few TRBJ2-3 15
TGTGCCAGTAGTACGACACAGGGGGATTCACCCCTCCACTTT CASSTTQGDSPLHF TRBD1 TRBV19 NA TRBJ1-6 14
TGTGCCAGCAGTTTCCGACAGGGGGCTATCTATGGCTACACCTTC CASSFRQGAIYGYTF TRBD1 TRBV27 NA TRBJ1-2 15
TGTGCCAGCAAGGCCAGGGTACACACCGGGGAGCTGTTTTTT CASKARVHTGELFF NA TRBV2 NA TRBJ2-2 14
TGTGCCTGGAGTGTAACAGGGCTCCATGGCTACACCTTC CAWSVTGLHGYTF NA TRBV30 NA TRBJ1-2 13
TGTGCCACCAGCAGGGGGACAGGGCACGCCACAGATACGCAGTATTTT CATSRGTGHATDTQYF TRBD1 TRBV15 NA TRBJ2-3 16
TGTGCCAGCAGCCCTAGGGGGATGTTGAACACTGAAGCTTTCTTT CASSPRGMLNTEAFF NA TRBV5-4 NA TRBJ1-1 15
TGTGCCAGTAGTATAGGTTTCCCAGGAGGTACACCCCTCCACTTT CASSIGFPGGTPLHF NA TRBV19 NA TRBJ1-6 15
TGTGCCAGCAGTGTGTCATGGACAGGGGTTGTTGGAAGCTATGGCTACACCTTC CASSVSWTGVVGSYGYTF TRBD1 TRBV6-1 few TRBJ1-2 18
TGCGCCAGCAGCTTGGACGGGACAGACAAAAACATTCAGTACTTC CASSLDGTDKNIQYF TRBD1 TRBV5-1 NA TRBJ2-4 15
TGTGCCAGCAGCCCCGGTAGTGCCTCCGAGCAGCCCCAGCATTTT CASSPGSASEQPQHF NA TRBV7-2 NA TRBJ1-5 15